This is a list of T cell receptor beta chains from one sample in a study of technical replicates of blood from a few donors. Sequencing used immunoSEQ multiplex PCR; TCRdb keeps in-frame clones, though not all of them. The sample yields around 85,000 clones, over 90% seen once. Sequencing used T cells isolated from PBMCs. The receptors were gathered from a human donor in good health. The CDR3 runs from the conserved cysteine through the conserved F or W. The order of the fields is clone size, V gene, D gene, J gene, CDR3 DNA, CDR3 protein. The D gene is left open where the match is weak. Rows may omit the clone size; those that give it use once, few, many or a size class.

>-|TRBV5-1|-|TRBJ2-5
TGCGCCAGCAGCTTGTCGAGGGTAACCCAAGAGACCCAGTACTTC
CASSLSRVTQETQYF
>-|TRBV15|TRBD1|TRBJ2-7
TGTGCCACCAGCATAGGACAGGGGACCTACGAGCAGTACTTC
CATSIGQGTYEQYF
>-|TRBV6-5|TRBD2|TRBJ2-5
TGTGCCAGCAGTTACTCCGGACTAGTAGCGGAGACCCAGTACTTC
CASSYSGLVAETQYF
>-|TRBV7-8|-|TRBJ2-7
TGTGCCAGCAGCTTGGACAGTGGTTCCTACGAGCAGTACTTC
CASSLDSGSYEQYF
>-|TRBV28|-|TRBJ1-1
TGTGCCAGTAGCCAGATCAACACTGAAGCTTTCTTT
CASSQINTEAFF
>-|TRBV28|-|TRBJ2-1
TGTGCCAGTCTGACAGGAGGCAATGAGCAGTTCTTC
CASLTGGNEQFF
>-|TRBV25-1|TRBD2|TRBJ2-5
TGTGCCAGCAGTGTTTCCAAGGCGCTTAGCGGGAGGGAGGAGACCCAGTACTTC
CASSVSKALSGREETQYF
>-|TRBV5-5|-|TRBJ1-1
TGTGCCAGCAGCTTGAAAAGCTCCGGCACTGAAGCTTTCTTT
CASSLKSSGTEAFF
>-|TRBV5-6|-|TRBJ1-2
TGTGCCAGCAGCTTGGAAACAGGGTTTAATAACGGCTATGGCTACACCTTC
CASSLETGFNNGYGYTF
>-|TRBV6-4|-|TRBJ2-3
TGTGCCAGCAGCAGAAACTTCGGGTCCCCGGGGGCAGATACGCAGTATTTT
CASSRNFGSPGADTQYF
>-|TRBV19|-|TRBJ1-1
TGTGCCAGTAGTATCAAGCCGCCGGGGAACACTGAAGCTTTCTTT
CASSIKPPGNTEAFF
>-|TRBV5-1|TRBD2|TRBJ2-6
TGCGCCAGCAGCTTGGAGACTAGCGGGGCCGTCACCTGGGCCAACGTCCTGACTTTC
CASSLETSGAVTWANVLTF
>-|TRBV5-1|TRBD2|TRBJ2-1
TGCGCCAGCAGCGTGACTAGCGGGATCTACAATGAGCAGTTCTTC
CASSVTSGIYNEQFF
>-|TRBV7-6|-|TRBJ2-5
TGTGCCAGCAGCACCCGAGGATTAGTGGAGACCCAGTACTTC
CASSTRGLVETQYF
>-|TRBV6-5|-|TRBJ2-5
TGTGCCAGCAGTCAGACAGACCCGAGGACCCAGTACTTC
CASSQTDPRTQYF
>once|TRBV6-5|-|TRBJ1-6
TGTGCCAGCACCGTAACCGGGAAATTGAATTCACCCCTCCACTTT
CASTVTGKLNSPLHF
>-|TRBV6-6|-|TRBJ1-1
TGTGCCAGCAGTTATCCAGGACAGTTGAACACTGAAGCTTTCTTT
CASSYPGQLNTEAFF
>-|TRBV7-9|-|TRBJ2-2
TGTGCCAGCATCAATGGCGGGTACGGGTCCTCCACCGGGGAGCTGTTTTTT
CASINGGYGSSTGELFF
>-|TRBV9|-|TRBJ2-1
TGTGCCAGCAGCCCTAGACCCCTTTACAATGAGCAGTTCTTC
CASSPRPLYNEQFF